Presented here are 10 T cell receptor beta chains from one specimen sequenced in a study of T cell changes during pregnancy in multiple sclerosis. Assay used: immunoSEQ multiplex PCR; TCRdb lists only in-frame clones, some missing. The sample carries 95,000 to 100,000 clones, about 91% recorded once. This specimen was peripheral blood, taken after pregnancy. These receptors were taken from a female donor in good health, enrolled as a control in a pregnancy study.

The gene calls are TRBV9 and TRBJ2-1; 14 bases are shared with TRBD2. This CDR3 contains 15 residues. The J segment lost 7 bases and the V segment lost 4 bases, leaving 4 bases of the junction unmatched. From germline, CDR1 is SGDLS and CDR2 YYNGEE. The CDR3 reads CASSPRTSGRNEQFF. The CDR3 DNA reads TGTGCCAGCAGCCCCCGGACTAGCGGGAGGAATGAGCAGTTCTTC.

J is TRBJ1-1 and V is TRBV5-5, with a possible D match to TRBD1 (5 bases). Trimming shortened V by 2 bases and J by 1 base, and 15 bases separated the two germline ends. The CDR3 covers 16 residues. Germline V lookup: CDR1 SGHKS, CDR2 YYEKEE (reference sequence). CDR3 bases: TGTGCCAGCAGCTTACGCACCAGGGTCCCGAACACTGAAGCTTTCTTT. This translates into CASSLRTRVPNTEAFF.

The gene calls are TRBV15 and TRBJ2-1, with TRBD2 identical over 9 bases. Germline V CDR1 and CDR2: LNHNV, YYDKDF (reference sequence). CDR3 length: 17 residues. V was clipped by 5 bases and J by 2 bases; unmatched bases: 10. The CDR3 sequence is CATSPRPLAGTYNEQFF. The DNA of the CDR3 is TGTGCCACCAGCCCGCGCCCCCTAGCGGGGACCTACAATGAGCAGTTCTTC. Combining the CDR3 with reference TRBV15 and TRBJ2-1 gives the whole variable domain DAMVIQNPRYQVTQFGKPVTLSCSQTLNHNVMYWYQQKSSQAPKLLFHYYDKDFNNEADTPDNFQSRRPNTSFCFLDIRSPGLGDTAMYLCATSPRPLAGTYNEQFFGPGTRLTVL.

J is TRBJ2-7 and V is TRBV9, with unresolved D. The V gene lost 2 bases and the J gene lost 2 bases, with 17 bases spanning the gap. Germline V gives CDR1 SGDLS, CDR2 YYNGEE. CDR3 length equals 16 residues. The CDR3 sequence is CASSVDSTSQTYEQYF. The CDR3 DNA follows: TGTGCCAGCAGCGTTGATTCGACAAGCCAGACCTACGAGCAGTACTTC.

The chain uses TRBV5-1 and TRBJ2-3, with TRBD2 identical over 9 bases. V shed 2 bases and J 1 base; nucleotides not matched to a gene: 17. The CDR3 covers 20 residues. Looked up from germline, CDR1 is SGHRS and CDR2 is YFSETQ. The CDR3: CASSFGSGGPGSTRTDTQYF. CDR3 nucleotides: TGCGCCAGCAGCTTTGGAAGCGGGGGGCCCGGTTCCACACGCACAGATACGCAGTATTTT.

This chain uses TRBV5-1 with TRBJ2-7, with D perhaps TRBD2 (6 bases). Germline lookup yields CDR1 SGHRS and CDR2 YFSETQ. CDR3 length: 14 residues. The V end was cut by 0 bases, the J end by 1 base, with 8 bases between. Written as DNA, the CDR3 is TGCGCCAGCAGCTTGGCCGGGAGTTCCTACGAGCAGTACTTC. It yields the protein CASSLAGSSYEQYF.

The chain employs TRBV28 and TRBJ2-7; D ambiguous. This CDR3 is 15 amino acids long. CDR1 and CDR2 from the germline V gene are MDHEN and SYDVKM. V was clipped by 2 bases and J by 0 bases, with 11 bases between them. DNA for the CDR3: TGTGCCAGCAGTTTAACGGCAGGTTACTCCTACGAGCAGTACTTC. Residues: CASSLTAGYSYEQYF.

The V gene is TRBV5-1, the J gene TRBJ2-1; 12 bases line up with TRBD1. CDR3 length: 15 residues. Germline trimming cut 6 bases from V and 7 bases from J; bases unmatched to any gene: 8. From germline, CDR1 is SGHRS and CDR2 YFSETQ. The CDR3 spells CASNALGQGANEQFF. The CDR3 DNA sequence: TGCGCCAGCAATGCCTTGGGACAGGGGGCAAATGAGCAGTTCTTC.

This rearrangement joins TRBV10-3 to TRBJ2-5; D may be TRBD2 (6 bases). The CDR3 is made up of 14 amino acids. The germline CDR1 and CDR2 sequences are ENHRY and SYGVKD. V was clipped by 6 bases and J by 4 bases, with 15 bases between them. CDR3 DNA: TGTGCCATCAGGGTCAACCTGGAGGGAGAGACCCAGTACTTC. It specifies CAIRVNLEGETQYF.

This clone was detected once. The chain is built from TRBV6-1 and TRBJ1-5; possible D gene TRBD1, 5 bases. Trimming took off 6 bases at V and 2 bases at J, with 14 bases between the two ends. CDR1 is MNHNS and CDR2 is SASEGT in the germline V gene. The length of the CDR3 is 15 residues. The CDR3 spells CASRGDLRGNQPQHF. The CDR3 bases are TGTGCCAGCAGAGGGGATCTAAGGGGCAATCAGCCCCAGCATTTT.